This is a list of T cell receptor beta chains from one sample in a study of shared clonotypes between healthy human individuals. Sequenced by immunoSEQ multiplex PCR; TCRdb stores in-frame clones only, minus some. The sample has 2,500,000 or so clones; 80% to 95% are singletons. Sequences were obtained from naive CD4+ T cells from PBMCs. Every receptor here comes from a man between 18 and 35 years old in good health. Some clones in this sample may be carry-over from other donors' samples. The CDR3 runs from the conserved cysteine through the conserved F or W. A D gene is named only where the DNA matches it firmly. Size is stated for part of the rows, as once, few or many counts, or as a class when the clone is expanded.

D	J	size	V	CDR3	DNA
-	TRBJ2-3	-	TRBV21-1	CASLNGAGGPRTDTQYF	TGTGCCAGCCTAAACGGGGCGGGAGGGCCTCGCACAGATACGCAGTATTTT
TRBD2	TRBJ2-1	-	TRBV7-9	CASSPRGSSYNEQFF	TGTGCCAGCAGCCCACGCGGGAGCTCCTACAATGAGCAGTTCTTC
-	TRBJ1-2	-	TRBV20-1	CSASSNYGYTF	TGCAGTGCTAGCTCCAACTATGGCTACACCTTC
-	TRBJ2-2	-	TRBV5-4	CASSLAQVTGELFF	TGTGCCAGCAGCTTGGCGCAGGTCACCGGGGAGCTGTTTTTT
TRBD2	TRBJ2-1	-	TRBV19	CASSRLAGDRKGEFF	TGTGCCAGTAGCCGACTAGCGGGAGATCGTAAGGGTGAGTTCTTC
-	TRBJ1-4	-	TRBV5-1	CASSTSRGSEKLFF	TGCGCCAGCTCCACCTCCAGGGGTAGCGAAAAACTGTTTTTT
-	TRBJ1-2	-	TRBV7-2	CASSFQRGYGYTF	TGTGCCAGCAGCTTCCAAAGGGGCTATGGCTACACCTTC
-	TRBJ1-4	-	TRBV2	CASSGQGTVNEKLFF	TGTGCCAGCAGTGGGCAGGGGACGGTAAATGAAAAACTGTTTTTT
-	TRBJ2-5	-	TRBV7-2	CASSLWGAETQYF	TGTGCCAGCAGCTTATGGGGGGCGGAGACCCAGTACTTC
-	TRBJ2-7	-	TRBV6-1	CASSVLSGEAYEQYF	TGTGCCAGCAGTGTGTTGTCGGGAGAGGCCTACGAGCAGTACTTC
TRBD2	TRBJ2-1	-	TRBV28	CASTITRGTSGSSYNEQFF	TGTGCCAGCACCATTACCCGCGGGACTAGCGGGAGCTCCTACAATGAGCAGTTCTTC
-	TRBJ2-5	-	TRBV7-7	CASSLRGVETQYF	TGTGCCAGCAGCTTACGAGGAGTAGAGACCCAGTACTTC
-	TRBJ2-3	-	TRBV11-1	CASALGLARSDTQYF	TGTGCCAGCGCCCTCGGGCTAGCGAGATCAGATACGCAGTATTTT
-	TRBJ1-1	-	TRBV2	CASSSWSGTQLKAFF	TGTGCCAGCAGCTCGTGGTCTGGGACGCAACTCAAAGCTTTCTTT
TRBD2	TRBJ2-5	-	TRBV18	CASSPKGWTSGRQETQYF	TGTGCCAGCTCACCAAAGGGATGGACTAGCGGGAGGCAAGAGACCCAGTACTTC
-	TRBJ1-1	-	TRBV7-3	CASSVAVNTEAFF	TGTGCCAGCAGCGTGGCGGTGAACACTGAAGCTTTCTTT
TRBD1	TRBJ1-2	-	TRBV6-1	CASRVPGQPNGYTF	TGTGCCAGCAGGGTCCCGGGACAGCCAAATGGCTACACCTTC
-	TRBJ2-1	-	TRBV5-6	CASSDPRGSSYNEQFF	TGTGCCAGCAGCGACCCTCGGGGGAGCTCCTACAATGAGCAGTTCTTC
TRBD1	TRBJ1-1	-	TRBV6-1	CASSEMVRTGADEAFF	TGTGCCAGCAGTGAAATGGTCCGGACAGGGGCGGATGAAGCTTTCTTT
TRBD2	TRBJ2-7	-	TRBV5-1	CASSSRPSGAYEQYF	TGCGCCAGCAGCTCCCGTCCGAGCGGGGCCTACGAGCAGTACTTC
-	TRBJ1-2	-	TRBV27	CASSLSGAVNYGYTF	TGTGCCAGCAGTTTATCTGGGGCGGTTAACTATGGCTACACCTTC
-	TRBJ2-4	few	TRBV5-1	CASSLGLAKNIQYF	TGCGCCAGCAGCTTGGGTTTAGCCAAAAACATTCAGTACTTC
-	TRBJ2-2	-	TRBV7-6	CASRRDPSNTGELFF	TGTGCCAGCAGGCGGGACCCTTCGAACACCGGGGAGCTGTTTTTT
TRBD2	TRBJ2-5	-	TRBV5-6	CASSLLGGTRGTEGETQYF	TGTGCCAGCAGCCTACTCGGCGGGACTAGGGGGACGGAAGGGGAGACCCAGTACTTC
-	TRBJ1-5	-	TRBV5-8	CASSLMSGSRGNQPQHF	TGTGCCAGCAGCTTAATGTCTGGAAGTAGGGGCAATCAGCCCCAGCATTTT
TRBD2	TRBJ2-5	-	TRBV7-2	CASSSSLAGGEETQYF	TGTGCCAGCAGCTCCTCACTAGCGGGAGGGGAAGAGACCCAGTACTTC
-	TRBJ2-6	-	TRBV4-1	CASSPEGGTYSGANVLTF	TGCGCCAGCAGCCCGGAGGGGGGAACATACTCTGGGGCCAACGTCCTGACTTTC
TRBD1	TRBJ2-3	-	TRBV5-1	CASSRWDRGPDTQYF	TGCGCCAGCAGCAGGTGGGACAGGGGCCCAGATACGCAGTATTTT
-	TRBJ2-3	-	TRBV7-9	CASSLYWGEGTDTQYF	TGTGCCAGCAGCTTATATTGGGGGGAGGGCACAGATACGCAGTATTTT
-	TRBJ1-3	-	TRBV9	CASSERFSSGNTIYF	TGTGCCAGCAGCGAACGGTTCTCCTCTGGAAACACCATATATTTT
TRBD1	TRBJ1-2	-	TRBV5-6	CASSGQGKRGYGYTF	TGTGCCAGCAGCGGACAGGGGAAGAGAGGCTATGGCTACACCTTC
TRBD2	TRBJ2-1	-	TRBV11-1	CASSFIFGLAYNEQFF	TGTGCCAGCAGCTTTATCTTTGGACTAGCGTACAATGAGCAGTTCTTC
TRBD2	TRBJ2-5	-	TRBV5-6	CASSQVGREVQETQYF	TGTGCCAGCAGCCAAGTCGGGCGGGAGGTCCAAGAGACCCAGTACTTC
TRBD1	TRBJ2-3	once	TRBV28	CASETGLARDTQYF	TGTGCCAGCGAGACAGGGTTGGCCCGAGATACGCAGTATTTT
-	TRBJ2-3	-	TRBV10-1	CASTRHTQYF	TGCGCCAGCACCAGACATACGCAGTATTTT
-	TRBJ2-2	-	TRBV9	CASSSRDSTRELFF	TGTGCCAGCAGCTCCCGGGACTCAACTAGGGAGCTGTTTTTT
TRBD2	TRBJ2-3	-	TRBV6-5	CASSRLAGSTDTQYF	TGTGCCAGCAGTCGACTAGCGGGAAGCACAGATACGCAGTATTTT
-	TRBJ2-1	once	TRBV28	CASSLVRGSNEQFF	TGTGCCAGCAGTTTAGTGCGAGGAAGCAATGAGCAGTTCTTC
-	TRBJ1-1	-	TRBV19	CASSGGNSMNTEAFF	TGTGCCAGTAGTGGCGGGAACAGCATGAACACTGAAGCTTTCTTT
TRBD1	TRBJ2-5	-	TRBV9	CASSVGGGEGTQYF	TGTGCCAGCAGCGTAGGAGGGGGCGAGGGGACCCAGTACTTC
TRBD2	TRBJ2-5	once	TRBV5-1	CASSQTSGRTRGETQYF	TGCGCCAGCAGCCAAACTAGCGGGAGGACCCGGGGGGAGACCCAGTACTTC
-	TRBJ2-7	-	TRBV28	CASSLGTGEQYF	TGTGCCAGCAGTTTAGGAACAGGCGAGCAGTACTTC
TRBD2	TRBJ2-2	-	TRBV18	CASSTTGTSVHTGELFF	TGTGCCAGCTCGACCACCGGGACTAGCGTCCACACCGGGGAGCTGTTTTTT
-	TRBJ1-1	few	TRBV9	CASSVGTVGREAFF	TGTGCCAGCAGCGTCGGAACCGTGGGGCGGGAAGCTTTCTTT
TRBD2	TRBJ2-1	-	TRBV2	CASRIAGGPVNEQFF	TGTGCCAGCAGAATAGCGGGAGGGCCCGTAAATGAGCAGTTCTTC
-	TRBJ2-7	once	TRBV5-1	CASSLLVSDEQYF	TGCGCCAGCAGCTTGTTGGTGAGCGACGAGCAGTACTTC
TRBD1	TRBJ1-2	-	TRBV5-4	CASSLDGTGRSYGYTF	TGTGCCAGCAGCTTGGATGGGACAGGTCGGAGTTATGGCTACACCTTC
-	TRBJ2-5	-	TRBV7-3	CASSQDPLRQETQYF	TGTGCCAGCAGCCAGGACCCCCTGAGGCAAGAGACCCAGTACTTC
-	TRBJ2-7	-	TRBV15	CATSRDAGGGYEQYF	TGTGCCACCAGCAGAGATGCAGGGGGAGGATACGAGCAGTACTTC
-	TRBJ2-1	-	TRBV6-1	CASSPFPSLDEQFF	TGTGCCAGCAGCCCATTCCCTAGTCTGGATGAGCAGTTCTTC
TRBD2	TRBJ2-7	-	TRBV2	CASSRGDGSYEQYF	TGTGCCAGCAGCCGGGGGGACGGCTCCTACGAGCAGTACTTC
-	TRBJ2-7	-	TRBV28	CASSASGAISEQYF	TGTGCCAGCAGTGCATCGGGTGCGATCTCCGAGCAGTACTTC
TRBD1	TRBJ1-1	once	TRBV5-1	CASSPEGAANTEAFF	TGCGCCAGCAGCCCAGAGGGGGCGGCGAACACTGAAGCTTTCTTT